The present TCR beta chain was sequenced within a study of T cell responses to AZD1222 COVID-19 vaccine. This table comes from immunoSEQ multiplex PCR, and its TCRdb copy is limited to in-frame clones, with some not included. The sample lists around 160,000 clones, roughly 87% occurring once. On this clone itself: Its antigen is undetermined.

Per the germline V gene, CDR1 is LNHNV and CDR2 is YYDKDF (reference sequence). This CDR3 region has 15 residues. Trimming took 2 bases from V and 5 from J, leaving 15 bases between them. Whole-study findings and limits: None of the repertoires were sampled until the peak T cell response had passed. White British donors predominated, females outnumbered males, and clonal diversity was possibly underestimated.

The TCR comes from an adult in good health. The chain recombines TRBV15 with TRBJ2-5; D gene ambiguous. The specimen comprised peripheral blood, sampled on day 0 of AZD1222 vaccination. The CDR3: CATSRPPPSRETQYF. The DNA for the CDR3 is TGTGCCACCAGCAGACCCCCCCCCAGTCGGGAGACCCAGTACTTC.